The present T cell receptor beta chain was sequenced within a study of T cells in localized non-small cell lung cancer (dated by TCRdb to about 2020). About the study as a whole: The study analyzed T cell repertoires of about 230 early-stage NSCLC patients, comparing tumors and uninvolved tumor-adjacent lungs. All 240 or so NSCLC patients in the cohort were treatment-naive and had localized lung tumors that were resected. A mean age of roughly 66 years was recorded for the NSCLC patients, of whom 120 to 150 were male and about a hundred were female. Overall study outcomes, separate from this receptor: Uninvolved tumor-adjacent lung showed the highest T cell clonality, higher than tumor, which suggests more focused antigenic responses in the adjacent lung. Because the study design was exploratory, TCR variables were selected using unadjusted p-values without false-discovery rate correction. Higher T cell density in blood was associated with longer overall survival, whereas higher clonality in adjacent lung was associated with shorter survival. A median of roughly 60 of the top 100 tumor clones turned up in the paired uninvolved adjacent lung, and under 30 of those clones also ranked among the top 100 of that same adjacent lung. Because multi-region tumor sequencing was not done, intratumor heterogeneity could not be ruled out.

The immunoSEQ Assay was used to sequence TCR beta CDR3 regions from DNA. In the paper's pipeline: To compute T cell density, TCR beta template counts were normalized to usable DNA, which was estimated by amplifying housekeeping genes. Richness was estimated with the preseqR package, extrapolating to 400,000 templates for PBMC samples and 120,000 templates for tissue samples. Clonality was calculated as one minus Pielou's evenness. Differential abundance testing on productive amino-acid clonotypes, with a minimum total count of 5 and an alpha of 0.1, was used to identify tissue-enriched TCRs. The Jaccard Index and the Morisita Overlap Index were used to quantify repertoire overlap between compartments. GLIPH grouped TCR beta CDR3s together with public tetramer-defined viral CDR3s, and a viral motif had to include at least three viral sequences and show V-gene enrichment. As stored in TCRdb, this immuneACCESS dataset retains in-frame rearrangements with V and J assigned. A fraction of the clones does not appear; measured against another copy, unresolved V genes explain less than half of the discrepancy, and the remainder lacks a known reason. D and trimming were read from the DNA, whereas the V and J calls and clone size are those reported in that table. This sample gives roughly 16,000 clones in total; around 85% of them show up just once. Of the sample, roughly a quarter is held by the ten largest clones.

At diagnosis, peripheral blood, uninvolved tumor-adjacent lung and tumor were collected and stored as a combination of fresh-frozen and FFPE material. For TCR repertoire profiling, blood samples were analyzed as peripheral blood mononuclear cells. The CDR3 sequence holds 15 residues, the cysteine and phenylalanine included. The CDR3 DNA has 45 bases and is translated from base 1. CDR1 and CDR2 (LNHDA, SQIVND) derive from the germline V gene (reference sequence). Turning to this clone: Its antigen specificity is not known. One end of the junction does not line up with germline, which may come from a read error. The sample carries other DNA sequences with the same CDR3.

The material sequenced was peripheral blood, taken before any cancer treatment. The chain couples TRBV19 to TRBJ1-5, and TRBD1 may be the D gene, going by 6 matching bases. The TCR comes from a female donor over 55 with stage I squamous cell lung carcinoma. The DNA reads as follows: TGTGCCAGTAGTACCAAGGGGGGTGGCAATCAACCCCAGCATTTT. Its product reads: CASSTKGGGNQPQHF.